This TCR beta chain was recorded in a study of cytomegalovirus exposure and HLA in healthy donors. General study findings and limits: It was only CMV serostatus that was available as immune exposure information.

The PCR contained 60 Vbeta and 13 Jbeta primers. Sequenced by immunoSEQ multiplex PCR; TCRdb stores in-frame clones only, minus some. Counted here are fewer than 250,000 clones, nearly 80% occurring once; the ten biggest clones make up around 1.8%. The table lists this clone with a few counts. The antigen remains unidentified. Trimming took 9 bases from V and 5 from J; bases not matched to a gene: 8. The germline CDR1 and CDR2 sequences are LNHDA and SQIVND (reference sequence). There are 13 residues in the CDR3. The TCR was taken from a young man in good health and CMV-seronegative. Sequenced input: PBMCs. The J gene is TRBJ1-2, the V gene TRBV19, with 8 bases that match TRBD1. The DNA for the CDR3 is TGTGCCAGCCTCGACAGGGGAGGGTATGGCTACACCTTC. Its translation is CASLDRGGYGYTF.